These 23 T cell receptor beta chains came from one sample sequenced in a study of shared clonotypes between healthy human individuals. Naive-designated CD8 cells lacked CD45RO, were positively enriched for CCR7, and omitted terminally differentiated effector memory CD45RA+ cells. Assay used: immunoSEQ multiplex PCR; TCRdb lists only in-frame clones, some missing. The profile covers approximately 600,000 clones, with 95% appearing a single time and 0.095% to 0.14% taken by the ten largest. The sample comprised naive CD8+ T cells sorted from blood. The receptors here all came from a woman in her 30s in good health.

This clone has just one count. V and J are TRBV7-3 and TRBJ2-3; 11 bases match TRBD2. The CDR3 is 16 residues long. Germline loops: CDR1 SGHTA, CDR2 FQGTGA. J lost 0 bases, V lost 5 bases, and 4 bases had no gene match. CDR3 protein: CASSIGTSGSTDTQYF. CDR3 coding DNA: TGTGCCAGCAGCATAGGGACTAGCGGTAGCACAGATACGCAGTATTTT.

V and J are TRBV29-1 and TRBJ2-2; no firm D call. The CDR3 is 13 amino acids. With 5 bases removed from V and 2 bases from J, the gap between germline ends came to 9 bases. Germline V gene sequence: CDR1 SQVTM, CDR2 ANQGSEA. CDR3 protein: CSVLFRNTGELFF. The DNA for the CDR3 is TGCAGCGTTTTGTTCCGTAACACCGGGGAGCTGTTTTTT.

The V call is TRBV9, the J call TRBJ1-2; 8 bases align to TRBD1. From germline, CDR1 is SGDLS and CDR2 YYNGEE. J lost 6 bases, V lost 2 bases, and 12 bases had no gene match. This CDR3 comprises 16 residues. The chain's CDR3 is CASSVGQGALKNGYTF. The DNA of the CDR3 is TGTGCCAGCAGCGTGGGGCAGGGGGCGCTGAAGAATGGCTACACCTTC.

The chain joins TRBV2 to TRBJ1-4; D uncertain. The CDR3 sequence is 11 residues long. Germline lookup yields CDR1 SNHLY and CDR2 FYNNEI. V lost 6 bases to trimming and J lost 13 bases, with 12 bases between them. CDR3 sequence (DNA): TGTGCCAGCAGGACCCGAAACAGACTGTTTTTT. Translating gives CASRTRNRLFF.

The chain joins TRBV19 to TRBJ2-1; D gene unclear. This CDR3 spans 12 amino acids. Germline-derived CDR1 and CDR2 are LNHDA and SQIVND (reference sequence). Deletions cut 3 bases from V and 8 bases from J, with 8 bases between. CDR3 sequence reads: CASSIGFYEQFF. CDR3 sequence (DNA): TGTGCCAGTAGTATCGGGTTCTATGAGCAGTTCTTC.

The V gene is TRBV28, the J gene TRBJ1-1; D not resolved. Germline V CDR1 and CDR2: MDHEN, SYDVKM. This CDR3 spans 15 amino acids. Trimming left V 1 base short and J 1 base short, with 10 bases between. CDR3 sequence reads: CASSLFLAGNTEAFF. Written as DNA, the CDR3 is TGTGCCAGCAGTTTATTTTTGGCCGGGAACACTGAAGCTTTCTTT.

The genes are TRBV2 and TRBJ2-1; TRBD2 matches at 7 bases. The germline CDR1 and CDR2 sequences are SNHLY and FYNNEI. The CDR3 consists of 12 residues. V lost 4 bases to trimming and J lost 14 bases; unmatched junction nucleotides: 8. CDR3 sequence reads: CASSGVQREEFF. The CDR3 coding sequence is TGTGCCAGCAGTGGGGTCCAGCGGGAAGAGTTCTTC. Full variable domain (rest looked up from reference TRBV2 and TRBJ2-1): EPEVTQTPSHQVTQMGQEVILRCVPISNHLYFYWYRQILGQKVEFLVSFYNNEISEKSEIFDDQFSVERPDGSNFTLKIRSTKLEDSAMYFCASSGVQREEFFGPGTRLTVL.

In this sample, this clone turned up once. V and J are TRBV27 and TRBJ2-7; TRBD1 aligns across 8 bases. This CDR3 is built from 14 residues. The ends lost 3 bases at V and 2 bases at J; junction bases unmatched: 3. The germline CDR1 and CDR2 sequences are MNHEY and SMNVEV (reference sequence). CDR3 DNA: TGTGCCAGCAGTTTGCAGGGGGCCCCCTACGAGCAGTACTTC. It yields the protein CASSLQGAPYEQYF.

The CDR3 sequence: CASSFQGAKTGELFF. CDR3 coding DNA: TGTGCCAGCAGTTTCCAGGGGGCAAAAACCGGGGAGCTGTTTTTT. The rearrangement joins TRBV27 to TRBJ2-2; 8 bases match TRBD1. This CDR3 region has 15 residues. CDR1 and CDR2 from the germline V gene are MNHEY and SMNVEV (reference sequence). V was clipped by 3 bases and J by 5 bases; unmatched bases: 5.

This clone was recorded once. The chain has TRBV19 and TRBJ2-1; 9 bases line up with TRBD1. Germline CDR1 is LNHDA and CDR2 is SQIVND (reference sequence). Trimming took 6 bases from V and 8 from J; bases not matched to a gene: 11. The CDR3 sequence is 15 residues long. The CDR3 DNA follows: TGTGCCAGTAGATCCGGGACAGGGATCACCCATGAGCAGTTCTTC. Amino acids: CASRSGTGITHEQFF.

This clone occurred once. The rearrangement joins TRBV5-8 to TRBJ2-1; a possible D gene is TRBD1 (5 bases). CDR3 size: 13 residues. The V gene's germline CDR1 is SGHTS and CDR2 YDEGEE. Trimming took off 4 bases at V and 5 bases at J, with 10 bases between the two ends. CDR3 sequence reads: CASSMGLNNEQFF. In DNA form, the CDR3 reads TGTGCCAGCAGCATGGGGCTCAACAATGAGCAGTTCTTC. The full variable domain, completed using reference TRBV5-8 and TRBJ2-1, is EAGVTQSPTHLIKTRGQQATLRCSPISGHTSVYWYQQALGLGLQFLLWYDEGEERNRGNFPPRFSGRQFPNYSSELNVNALELEDSALYLCASSMGLNNEQFFGPGTRLTVL.

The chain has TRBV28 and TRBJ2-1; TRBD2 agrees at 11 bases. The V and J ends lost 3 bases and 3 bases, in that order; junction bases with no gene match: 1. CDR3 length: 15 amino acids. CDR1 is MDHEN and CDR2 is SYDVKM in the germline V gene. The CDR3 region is CASSFTSGSYNEQFF. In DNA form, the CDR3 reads TGTGCCAGCAGTTTCACTAGCGGGAGCTACAATGAGCAGTTCTTC.

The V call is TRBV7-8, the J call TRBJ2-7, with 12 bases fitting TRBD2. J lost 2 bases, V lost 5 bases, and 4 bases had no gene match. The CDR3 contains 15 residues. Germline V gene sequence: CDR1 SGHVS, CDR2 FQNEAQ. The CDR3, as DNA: TGTGCCAGCAGCCTCCTAGCGGGAGGGACCTACGAGCAGTACTTC. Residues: CASSLLAGGTYEQYF.

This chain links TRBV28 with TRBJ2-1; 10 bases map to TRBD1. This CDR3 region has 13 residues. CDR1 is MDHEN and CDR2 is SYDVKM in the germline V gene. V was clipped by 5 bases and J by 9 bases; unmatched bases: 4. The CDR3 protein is CASSKGQGFEQFF. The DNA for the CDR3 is TGTGCCAGCAGTAAGGGACAGGGGTTTGAGCAGTTCTTC.

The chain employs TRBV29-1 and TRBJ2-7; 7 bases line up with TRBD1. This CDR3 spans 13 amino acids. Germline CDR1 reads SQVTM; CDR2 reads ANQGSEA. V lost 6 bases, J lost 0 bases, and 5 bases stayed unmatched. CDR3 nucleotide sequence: TGCAGCGTGTTGGACAGGAACTCCTACGAGCAGTACTTC. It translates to CSVLDRNSYEQYF.

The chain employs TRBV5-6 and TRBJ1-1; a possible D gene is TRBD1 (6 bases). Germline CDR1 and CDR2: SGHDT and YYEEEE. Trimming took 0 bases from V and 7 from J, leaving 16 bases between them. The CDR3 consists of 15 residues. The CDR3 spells CASSLVRGGLGEAFF. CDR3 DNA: TGTGCCAGCAGCTTGGTACGAGGGGGTCTCGGTGAAGCTTTCTTT.

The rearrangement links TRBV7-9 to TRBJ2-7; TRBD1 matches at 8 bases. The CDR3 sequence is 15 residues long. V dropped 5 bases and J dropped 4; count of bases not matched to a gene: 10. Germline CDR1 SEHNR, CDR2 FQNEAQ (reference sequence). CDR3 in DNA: TGTGCCAGCAGCCCCTCCCAGGGGGCTTTTTACGAGCAGTACTTC. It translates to CASSPSQGAFYEQYF.

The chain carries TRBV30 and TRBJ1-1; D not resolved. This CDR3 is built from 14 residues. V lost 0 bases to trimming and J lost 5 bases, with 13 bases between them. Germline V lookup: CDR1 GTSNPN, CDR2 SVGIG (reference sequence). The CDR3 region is CAWSVWAKETEAFF. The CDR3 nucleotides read TGTGCCTGGAGTGTCTGGGCAAAGGAGACTGAAGCTTTCTTT.

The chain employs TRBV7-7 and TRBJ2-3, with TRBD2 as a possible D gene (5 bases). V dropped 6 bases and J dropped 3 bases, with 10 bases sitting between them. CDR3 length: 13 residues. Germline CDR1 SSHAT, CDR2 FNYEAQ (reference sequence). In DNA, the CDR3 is TGTGCCAGCAGTTTTAGACTAACAGATACGCAGTATTTT. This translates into CASSFRLTDTQYF.

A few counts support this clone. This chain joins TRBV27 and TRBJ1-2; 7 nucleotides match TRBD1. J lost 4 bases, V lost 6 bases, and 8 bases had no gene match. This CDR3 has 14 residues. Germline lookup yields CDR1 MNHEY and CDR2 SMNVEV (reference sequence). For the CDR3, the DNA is TGTGCCAGCAGCCCCTTCGCAGGGGGCTATGGCTACACCTTC. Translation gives CASSPFAGGYGYTF.

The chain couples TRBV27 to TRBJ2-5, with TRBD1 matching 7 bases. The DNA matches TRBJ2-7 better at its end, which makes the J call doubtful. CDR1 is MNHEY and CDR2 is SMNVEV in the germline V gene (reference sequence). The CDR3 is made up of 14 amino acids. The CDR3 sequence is CASSFGDSNYEQYF. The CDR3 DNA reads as TGTGCCAGCAGTTTTGGGGACAGTAACTACGAGCAGTACTTC.

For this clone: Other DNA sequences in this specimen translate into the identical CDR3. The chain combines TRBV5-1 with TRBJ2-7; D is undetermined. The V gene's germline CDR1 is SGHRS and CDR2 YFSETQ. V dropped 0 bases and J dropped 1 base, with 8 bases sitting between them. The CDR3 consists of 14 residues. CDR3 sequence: CASSLETGSYEQYF. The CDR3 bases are TGCGCCAGCAGCTTGGAGACTGGGTCCTACGAGCAGTACTTC.

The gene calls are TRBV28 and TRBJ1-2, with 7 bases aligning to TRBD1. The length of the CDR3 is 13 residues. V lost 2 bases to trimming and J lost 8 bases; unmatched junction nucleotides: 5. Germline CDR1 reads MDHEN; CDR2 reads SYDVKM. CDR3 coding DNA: TGTGCCAGCAGTTTAACTACAGGGGAAGGCTACACCTTC. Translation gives CASSLTTGEGYTF.